This T cell receptor (beta chain) was retrieved from a study of Graves' ophthalmopathy and Graves' hyperthyroidism. TCR beta CDR3 amplification used RNA transcripts. The authors performed first-round RT-PCR with HTBI primers and then a second-round multiplex PCR. TCRdb fed the multiplex PCR reads into MiXCR, producing one record per CDR3 protein. The sample has hundreds of thousands of distinct CDR3 sequences, about 47% seen once. Orbital computed tomography, thyroid ultrasound, TRAb, serum thyroxine and clinical symptoms formed the basis of diagnosis. What supplied the PBMCs was about 10 ml of fresh peripheral blood. Overall study findings and caveats: Forecasting of ophthalmopathy progression by the model achieved less than 71% sensitivity and more than 72% specificity.

The ends were cut back, 4 bases at V and 8 bases at J, with 23 bases in the middle. CDR3 length: 17 residues. The germline V gene has CDR1 KGHDR and CDR2 SFDVKD. A remark on this clonotype: Antigen: not known.

The TCR sequence derives from an adult man with Graves' ophthalmopathy. The specimen was peripheral blood. This chain uses TRBV24-1 with TRBJ2-1, with D possibly being TRBD1 or TRBD2 (5 bases each). The CDR3, as DNA: TGTGCCACCAGTGAGCACCGACAGAGTGGGACCCGGGATGAGCAGTTCTTC. Translated, it gives CATSEHRQSGTRDEQFF.